This is a list of T cell receptor beta chains from one sample in a study of patients and donors after allogeneic stem cell transplantation. Each CDR3 protein is one row after TCRdb ran MiXCR on the RT-PCR reads. The repertoire consists of about 960,000 distinct CDR3 sequences, with approximately 19% occurring once and the leading ten covering approximately 5.9%. The sample comprised blood, either unsorted or a sorted T cell fraction (not recorded which). Every receptor here comes from a human donor who was either an allogeneic HSCT recipient or a stem cell or donor lymphocyte infusion donor (not recorded which). It is not recorded whose cells these are; they may come from a transplant donor. CDR3s include the opening cysteine and the closing phenylalanine or tryptophan. A D gene is named only where the DNA matches it firmly. Only part of the rows carry a size: once, few, many, or a class if the clone is expanded.

d_gene | j_gene | v_gene | abundance | CDR3aa
- | TRBJ1-3 | TRBV29-1 | - | CSVGSGGWGAGNTIYF
- | TRBJ2-1 | TRBV7-3 | - | CASSFLGGVNPVSSYNEQFF
TRBD2 | TRBJ2-5 | TRBV12-3/TRBV12-4 | many | CASSPRTSGGGETQYF
- | TRBJ1-1 | TRBV29-1 | - | CSVDGSGSRMNTEAFF
TRBD2 | TRBJ2-1 | TRBV27 | - | CASSLERLDGGVNEQFF
TRBD1 | TRBJ2-3 | TRBV28 | - | CASSWDRHTDTQYF
- | TRBJ2-1 | TRBV3-1 | - | CASSPFSYNEQFF
- | TRBJ2-1 | TRBV7-8 | many | CASSFGIEQFF
TRBD1 | TRBJ2-1 | TRBV18 | - | CASSPTTGPSNEQFF
- | TRBJ1-6 | TRBV4-2 | many | CASSQDRVNSPLHF
TRBD1 | TRBJ2-1 | TRBV19 | - | CASSIRRDRGISEQFF
- | TRBJ2-4 | TRBV15 | - | CAVGGAKNIQYF
TRBD1 | TRBJ2-2 | TRBV5-1 | few | CASSGGTGRATGELFF
- | TRBJ2-1 | TRBV7-3 | few | CASWAYRGVGNEQFF
- | TRBJ1-6 | TRBV3-1 | - | CASSQGRSNSPLHF
- | TRBJ2-2 | TRBV4-2 | - | CASSSRSDGTGELFF
- | TRBJ1-5 | TRBV20-1 | few | CSARSVQPQHF
TRBD1 | TRBJ2-6 | TRBV7-9 | - | CASEIQGAGANVLTF
- | TRBJ1-2 | TRBV29-1 | few | CSVEDMSKLANYGYTF
- | TRBJ2-7 | TRBV10-3 | few | CAILKGNTYEQYF
- | TRBJ2-3 | TRBV20-1 | few | CSARDRQGPHTQYF
- | TRBJ1-4 | TRBV28 | few | CASSLSTTNEKLFF
- | TRBJ2-7 | TRBV20-1 | - | CSARPGLQNYEQYF
- | TRBJ2-3 | TRBV29-1 | few | CSVAPQGGRTDTQYF
TRBD1 | TRBJ1-4 | TRBV5-1 | - | CASCDRGLFRDEKLFF
- | TRBJ2-7 | TRBV15 | - | CATSNLETSSYEQYF
TRBD1 | TRBJ1-4 | TRBV5-1 | - | CASSLKAGGYEKLFF
- | TRBJ1-1 | TRBV5-6 | few | CASSLPRRMNTEAFF
- | TRBJ1-4 | TRBV5-1 | few | CASRRRQSNEKLFF
TRBD1 | TRBJ2-3 | TRBV7-7 | - | CASSLDRGGGTQYF
TRBD1 | TRBJ2-5 | TRBV20-1 | many | CSAIRTGWKQETQYF
TRBD1 | TRBJ2-1 | TRBV5-1 | few | CASSLGSGTGIHNEQFF
- | TRBJ2-7 | TRBV12-3/TRBV12-4 | few | CASSFGSAGKYEQYF
TRBD2 | TRBJ2-3 | TRBV29-1 | few | CSVGLAGPYPRTDTQYF
- | TRBJ2-2 | TRBV20-1 | - | CSASPNTGELFF
- | TRBJ2-7 | TRBV4-1 | - | CASSQEGRGNYEQYF
TRBD1 | TRBJ2-7 | TRBV30 | - | CAWSVRGGRSYEQYF
- | TRBJ2-5 | TRBV11-2 | few | CASSLTTENQYF
TRBD2 | TRBJ2-5 | TRBV7-2 | - | CASSPRRTSGGAETQYF
- | TRBJ1-2 | TRBV6-4 | - | CASSRDTTNYGYTF
- | TRBJ1-2 | TRBV12-3/TRBV12-4 | few | CASRQGFRESSNYGYTF
- | TRBJ2-7 | TRBV12-3/TRBV12-4 | - | CASSLARGEGYEQYF
TRBD1 | TRBJ2-3 | TRBV9 | many | CASSVTGTGYPDTQYF
- | TRBJ2-5 | TRBV7-8 | few | CASSREVAAYQETQYF
- | TRBJ2-1 | TRBV12-3/TRBV12-4 | many | CASGNNEQFF
- | TRBJ1-1 | TRBV11-2 | few | CASSLDRRTFRNTEAFF
- | TRBJ1-2 | TRBV27 | few | CASSPRRDQNYGGYTF
- | TRBJ1-2 | TRBV7-9 | - | CASSPPGQGTGYTF
- | TRBJ2-7 | TRBV29-1 | - | CSVVKKYEQYF
- | TRBJ2-1 | TRBV6-2/TRBV6-3 | - | CASGWGEQFF
- | TRBJ2-2 | TRBV14 | few | CATRTDRNTGELFF
- | TRBJ2-7 | TRBV10-3 | few | CAISKWTEDYEQYF
TRBD1 | TRBJ1-2 | TRBV19 | - | CASSIDGTAYGYTF
TRBD1 | TRBJ2-7 | TRBV20-1 | few | CSGVGTVYEQYF
TRBD2 | TRBJ2-1 | TRBV6-1 | once | CASRPLGLRGGEQFF
TRBD1 | TRBJ1-4 | TRBV4-2 | - | CASSQGADGTGAEKLFF
- | TRBJ1-2 | TRBV12-3/TRBV12-4 | few | CASSRDAAPSGYTF